This T cell receptor beta chain comes out of a study of blood T cell repertoires in COVID-19. Study-wide background: Collection of acute and convalescent COVID-19 samples took place in the United States, Italy and Spain. Sample material is recorded as cDNA or gDNA derived from T cells, B-cell-depleted T cells, or PBMCs.

Between the trimmed V and J ends, which lost 0 bases and 12 bases, there was a span of 18 bases. Germline CDR1 is GTSNPN and CDR2 is SVGIG (reference sequence). The CDR3 has 14 amino acids. Original data processing: Reference gene primer amplification gave nucleated cell count estimates. Clones were read by immunoSEQ multiplex PCR, and TCRdb kept only the in-frame ones, dropping some. V and J calls and clone size are those listed in that table; D and trimming were worked out from the DNA. The sample records roughly 390,000 clones, about 85% being singletons. The J gene is TRBJ2-4, the V gene TRBV30, with D perhaps TRBD2 (6 bases). This clonotype originated in a woman younger than 30 with acute or convalescent COVID-19. The material sequenced was peripheral blood. CDR3: CAWSVLGMGRDQYF. The CDR3 DNA reads TGTGCCTGGAGTGTACTGGGGATGGGGCGGGATCAGTACTTC.